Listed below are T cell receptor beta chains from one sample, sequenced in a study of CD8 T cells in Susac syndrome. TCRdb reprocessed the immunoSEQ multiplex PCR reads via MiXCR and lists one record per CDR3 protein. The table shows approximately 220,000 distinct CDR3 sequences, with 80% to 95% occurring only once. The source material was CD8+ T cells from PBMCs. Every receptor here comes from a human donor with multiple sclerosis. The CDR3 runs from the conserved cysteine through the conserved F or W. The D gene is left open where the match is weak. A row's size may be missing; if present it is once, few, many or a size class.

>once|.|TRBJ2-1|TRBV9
CASSVDGGFNEQFF
TGTGCCAGCAGCGTAGATGGGGGTTTCAATGAGCAGTTCTTC
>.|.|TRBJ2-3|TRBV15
CATSRALEVGTQYF
TGTGCCACCAGCAGAGCACTAGAAGTAGGCACGCAGTATTTT
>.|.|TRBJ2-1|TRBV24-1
CATSDLPGGEQFF
TGTGCCACCAGTGATTTGCCCGGGGGCGAGCAGTTCTTC
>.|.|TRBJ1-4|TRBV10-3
CAISGTATNEKLFF
TGTGCCATCAGTGGGACGGCAACTAATGAAAAACTGTTTTTT
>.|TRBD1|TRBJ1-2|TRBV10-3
CAISEVDRVEDGYTF
TGTGCCATCAGTGAGGTTGACAGGGTGGAGGATGGCTACACCTTC
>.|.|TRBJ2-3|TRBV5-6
CASSLGYLPVENTQYF
TGTGCCAGCAGCTTGGGATACCTTCCGGTGGAGAATACGCAGTATTTT
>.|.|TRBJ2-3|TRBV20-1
CSAREEGRRLASGTDTQYF
TGCAGTGCTAGAGAAGAGGGCCGGCGGCTAGCGTCGGGCACAGATACGCAGTATTTT
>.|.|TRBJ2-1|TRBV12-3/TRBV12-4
CASIPGSGGNEQFF
TGTGCCAGCATCCCGGGGTCTGGAGGGAATGAGCAGTTCTTC
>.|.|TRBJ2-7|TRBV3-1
CASSQYPLYEQYF
TGTGCCAGCAGCCAGTATCCCCTGTACGAGCAGTACTTC
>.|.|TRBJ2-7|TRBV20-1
CSARTETNYEQYF
TGCAGTGCTAGGACAGAGACTAACTACGAGCAGTACTTC
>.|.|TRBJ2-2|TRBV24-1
CATSDEANTGELFF
TGTGCCACCAGTGATGAGGCGAACACCGGGGAGCTGTTTTTT
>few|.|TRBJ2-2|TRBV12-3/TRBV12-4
CASSLANTGELFF
TGTGCCAGCAGTTTGGCGAACACCGGGGAGCTGTTTTTT
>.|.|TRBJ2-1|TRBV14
CASSQGPGPRVLYRVGGNEQFF
TGTGCCAGCAGCCAAGGCCCGGGACCCCGGGTGTTGTATCGTGTTGGTGGCAATGAGCAGTTCTTC
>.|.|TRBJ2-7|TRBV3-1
CASSQEQVTLDEQYF
TGTGCCAGCAGCCAAGAACAGGTAACCCTGGACGAGCAGTACTTC
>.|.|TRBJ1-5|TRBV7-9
CASSFEFQPQHF
TGTGCCAGCAGCTTTGAATTTCAGCCCCAGCATTTT
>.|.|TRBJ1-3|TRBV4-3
CASSQDLGQFPGNTIYF
TGCGCCAGCAGCCAAGATTTGGGGCAGTTCCCTGGAAACACCATATATTTT
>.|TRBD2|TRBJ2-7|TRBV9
CASSVGLAGRDYEQYF
TGTGCCAGCAGCGTCGGACTAGCGGGGCGTGACTACGAGCAGTACTTC
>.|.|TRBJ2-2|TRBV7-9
CASSLAWVNTGELFF
TGTGCCAGCAGCTTAGCGTGGGTTAACACCGGGGAGCTGTTTTTT
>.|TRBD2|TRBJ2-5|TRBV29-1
CSVEDQILGTSGAQETQYF
TGCAGCGTTGAAGACCAAATACTCGGGACTAGCGGTGCACAAGAGACCCAGTACTTC
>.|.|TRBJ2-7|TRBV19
CASSIVISYEQYF
TGTGCCAGTAGTATAGTCATCTCCTACGAGCAGTACTTC